A single sample is the source of the 17 T cell receptor beta chains below, sequenced in a study of CD8 T cells in Susac syndrome. After extraction with the RNeasy kit, about 0.5 to 1 ug of the RNA was reverse transcribed using random hexamers. From the immunoSEQ multiplex PCR reads, TCRdb called clonotypes with MiXCR, one entry per CDR3 protein. There are hundreds of thousands of distinct CDR3 sequences in the sample; 80% to 90% occur only once, and about 0.11% lies in the top ten. Material for sequencing was CD8+ T cells from PBMCs. Source of these receptors: a human donor with multiple sclerosis.

The chain carries TRBV12-3 or TRBV12-4 and TRBJ2-5, with unresolved D. CDR3 length: 16 residues. V lost 6 bases and J lost 6, with 23 bases in between. CDR3 coding DNA: TGTGCCAGCAGCCGACCGGTTGGCACGACGCACAAGACCCAGTACTTC. It encodes CASSRPVGTTHKTQYF.

V usage is TRBV15 and J usage is TRBJ2-3; tentatively, D is TRBD1 or TRBD2 (5 bases each). The CDR3 is made up of 14 amino acids. From germline, CDR1 is LNHNV and CDR2 YYDKDF (reference sequence). V gave up 4 bases and J gave up 2 bases, with 10 bases separating them. The chain's CDR3 is CATSTMGDTDTQYF. CDR3 in DNA: TGTGCCACCAGCACCATGGGGGACACAGATACGCAGTATTTT.

The chain uses TRBV19 and TRBJ1-5; D uncertain. CDR1 is LNHDA and CDR2 is SQIVND in the germline V gene (reference sequence). V was trimmed by 0 bases and J by 4 bases, leaving 10 bases between them. The CDR3 extends over 15 amino acids. The CDR3 here is CASSIDRAPNQPQHF. The CDR3 DNA follows: TGTGCCAGTAGTATAGATCGGGCCCCGAATCAGCCCCAGCATTTT.

This clonotype was observed once. The V gene is TRBV7-9, the J gene TRBJ2-7, with 9 bases fitting TRBD1. In germline, CDR1 is SEHNR, CDR2 FQNEAQ (reference sequence). V was pared by 4 bases and J by 6 bases, with 4 bases of the junction left unmatched. The CDR3 consists of 13 residues. The CDR3 reads CASSWGQGREQYF. The CDR3, as DNA: TGTGCCAGCAGCTGGGGACAGGGTCGCGAGCAGTACTTC.

The genes are TRBV7-8 and TRBJ2-1, with 12 bases that match TRBD2. V lost 5 bases to trimming and J lost 8 bases; unmatched junction nucleotides: 16. This CDR3 contains 18 residues. From germline, CDR1 is SGHVS and CDR2 FQNEAQ. CDR3 residues: CASSARLAGAPRAYEQFF. The CDR3 nucleotides are TGTGCCAGCAGCGCGCGACTAGCGGGAGCCCCCCGCGCGTATGAGCAGTTCTTC.

This rearrangement joins TRBV3-1 to TRBJ1-2; D may be TRBD1 (5 bases). Germline CDR1 reads LGHDT; CDR2 reads YNNKEL (reference sequence). This CDR3 region has 16 residues. With 1 base removed from V and 0 bases from J, the gap between germline ends came to 12 bases. The CDR3 here is CASSQGAGPSNYGYTF. In DNA form, the CDR3 reads TGTGCCAGCAGCCAAGGAGCAGGGCCCTCTAACTATGGCTACACCTTC.

This chain joins TRBV19 and TRBJ2-1; 7 nucleotides match TRBD1. Germline CDR1 LNHDA, CDR2 SQIVND (reference sequence). This CDR3 region has 15 residues. The J segment lost 2 bases and the V segment lost 3 bases, leaving 4 bases of the junction unmatched. CDR3: CASSMGQGAYNEQFF. As DNA, the CDR3 is TGTGCCAGTAGTATGGGGCAGGGGGCCTACAATGAGCAGTTCTTC.

This sequence joins TRBV27 and TRBJ2-4; 11 nucleotides line up with TRBD2. The CDR3 has 16 amino acids. V trimming: 5 bases; J trimming: 5 bases; junction bases outside the gene matches: 8. Germline values: CDR1 MNHEY, CDR2 SMNVEV (reference sequence). The CDR3 loop is CASSTKTSGIENIQYF. CDR3 in DNA: TGTGCCAGCAGTACCAAGACTAGCGGGATAGAAAACATTCAGTACTTC.

This chain connects TRBV28 to TRBJ2-1, with 9 positions matching TRBD1. V lost 5 bases and J lost 5; bases outside the gene matches: 7. Looked up from germline, CDR1 is MDHEN and CDR2 is SYDVKM. The CDR3 is 15 amino acids. CDR3 nucleotide sequence: TGTGCCAGCAGTCCCGGGACAGGGACCAACAATGAGCAGTTCTTC. Translating it yields CASSPGTGTNNEQFF.

The gene calls are TRBV9 and TRBJ2-7; D may be TRBD2 (5 bases). The CDR3 spans 13 residues. With 0 bases removed from V and 4 bases from J, the gap between germline ends came to 8 bases. CDR1 is SGDLS and CDR2 is YYNGEE in the germline V gene. CDR3 sequence (DNA): TGTGCCAGCAGCGTAGGGGAGCGGTACGAGCAGTACTTC. Translating gives CASSVGERYEQYF.

V is TRBV27 and J is TRBJ2-1; 9 bases align to TRBD2. V lost 6 bases, J lost 5 bases, and 8 bases stayed unmatched. Germline CDR1 reads MNHEY; CDR2 reads SMNVEV (reference sequence). There are 15 residues in the CDR3. CDR3 DNA sequence: TGTGCCAGCAGACGGGCGCGGGAGGGGCACAATGAGCAGTTCTTC. It encodes CASRRAREGHNEQFF.

The chain links TRBV28 to TRBJ2-2; perhaps D is TRBD1 or TRBD2 (5 bases each). There are 17 residues in the CDR3. Trimming shortened V by 3 bases and J by 4 bases, and 18 bases separated the two germline ends. Germline V CDR1 and CDR2: MDHEN, SYDVKM. The CDR3 nucleotides are TGTGCCAGCAGTTTTGGGGGTTTCTCGCTCTCCACCGGGGAGCTGTTTTTT. The encoded protein is CASSFGGFSLSTGELFF.

The chain is built from TRBV13 and TRBJ2-7; the match to TRBD2 covers 8 bases. Germline V gives CDR1 PRHDT, CDR2 FYEKMQ (reference sequence). The CDR3 is 15 residues long. Losses at the gene ends were 5 bases for V and 3 bases for J; bases not matched to a gene: 9. The CDR3 DNA is TGTGCCAGCAGCGCGAGCGGGAGTTGGGACTACGAGCAGTACTTC. Translation: CASSASGSWDYEQYF.

The chain uses TRBV27 and TRBJ1-1, with D unresolved. This CDR3 comprises 12 residues. CDR1 and CDR2 from the germline V gene are MNHEY and SMNVEV (reference sequence). Deletions cut 11 bases from V and 5 bases from J, with 15 bases between. CDR3 coding DNA: TGTGCCGCATCGACCGGGAGAACTGAAGCTTTCTTT. Translated: CAASTGRTEAFF.

V usage is TRBV30 and J usage is TRBJ2-3; 7 positions match TRBD2. V was clipped by 4 bases and J by 1 base; unmatched bases: 8. The CDR3 is made up of 15 amino acids. CDR1 and CDR2 (germline): GTSNPN, SVGIG (reference sequence). This chain's CDR3 is CAWNPGLAGTDTQYF. Here the CDR3 DNA reads TGTGCCTGGAACCCGGGTCTAGCGGGCACAGATACGCAGTATTTT. Combining the CDR3 with reference TRBV30 and TRBJ2-3 gives the whole variable domain SQTIHQWPATLVQPVGSPLSLECTVEGTSNPNLYWYRQAAGRGLQLLFYSVGIGQISSEVPQNLSASRPQDRQFILSSKKLLLSDSGFYLCAWNPGLAGTDTQYFGPGTRLTVL.

Here the CDR3 DNA reads TGTGCCAGCAGCTCCAGTAGCGGGAGATACAATGAGCAGTTCTTC. Translated, it gives CASSSSSGRYNEQFF. The rearrangement joins TRBV5-6 to TRBJ2-1, with TRBD2 matching over 9 bases. The CDR3 runs 15 residues. CDR1 is SGHDT and CDR2 is YYEEEE in the germline V gene. V lost 3 bases to trimming and J lost 4 bases; unmatched junction nucleotides: 5.

This clonotype was recorded only once. This chain joins TRBV28 and TRBJ2-5, with 7 bases that match TRBD2. From germline, CDR1 is MDHEN and CDR2 SYDVKM. The V gene end was trimmed by 5 bases and the J gene end by 4 bases; junction bases not matched to a gene: 7. The CDR3 totals 14 residues. The CDR3 coding sequence is TGTGCCAGCAGTCCCCTAGGGGAGGGAGAGACCCAGTACTTC. Protein: CASSPLGEGETQYF.